This T cell receptor (beta chain) is from a study of shared clonotypes between healthy human individuals. Broader study findings: Non-shared clonotypes had lower generation probabilities than clonotypes shared by all four sorted-subset donors. In having few donors, the study represented limited genetic and exposure-history diversity.

About this clone: Antigen specificity is unknown.

Terminally differentiated effector memory CD45RA+ cells were excluded from the naive CD8 cells, which were CD45RO-negative and positively selected for CCR7. Profiling relied on immunoSEQ multiplex PCR, and the TCRdb table lists in-frame clones only, not all of them. The table has some 1,900,000 clones, less than 95% seen once; the top ten hold 0.9% to 1.5%. The CDR3 spans 18 residues. CDR1 and CDR2 from the germline V gene are LGHNA and YSLEER. V gave up 0 bases and J gave up 0 bases, with 15 bases separating them. The clonotype was recovered from a man in his late teens or twenties in good health. The chain joins TRBV4-3 to TRBJ2-1; D is perhaps TRBD1 (6 bases). Sample: naive CD8+ T cells sorted from blood. CDR3 DNA sequence: TGCGCCAGCAGCCAAGATCAAGGGGGAACCGGCTCCTACAATGAGCAGTTCTTC. It specifies CASSQDQGGTGSYNEQFF.